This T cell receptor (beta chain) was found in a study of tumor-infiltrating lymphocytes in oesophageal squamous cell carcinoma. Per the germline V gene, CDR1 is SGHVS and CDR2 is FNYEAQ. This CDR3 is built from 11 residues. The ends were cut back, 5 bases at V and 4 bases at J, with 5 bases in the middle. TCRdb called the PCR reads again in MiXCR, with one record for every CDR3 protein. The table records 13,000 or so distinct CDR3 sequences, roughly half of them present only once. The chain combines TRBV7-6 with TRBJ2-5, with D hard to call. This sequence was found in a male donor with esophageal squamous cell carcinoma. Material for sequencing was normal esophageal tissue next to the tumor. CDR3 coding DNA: TGTGCCAGCAGCGTTGGAGAGACCCAGTACTTC. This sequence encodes CASSVGETQYF. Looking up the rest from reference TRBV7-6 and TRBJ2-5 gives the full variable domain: GAGVSQSPRYKVTKRGQDVALRCDPISGHVSLYWYRQALGQGPEFLTYFNYEAQQDKSGLPNDRFSAERPEGSISTLTIQRTEQRDSAMYRCASSVGETQYFGPGTRLLVL.